This T cell receptor (beta chain) is from a study of cytomegalovirus exposure and HLA in healthy donors. Study-wide results and caveats: Later work found that TCR association rates differed between HLA loci; DRB1 had the most and HLA-C the fewest. Per a prior analysis, the majority of TCR beta V segments were productive roughly 87% or roughly 30% of the time.

V was clipped by 6 bases and J by 0 bases; unmatched bases: 14. This CDR3 is built from 18 residues. CDR1 and CDR2 (germline): KGHSH, LQKENI. Note on this clone: No antigen is known for it.

In the PCR, 60 Vbeta and 13 Jbeta primers were used. Method: immunoSEQ multiplex PCR; TCRdb's copy keeps in-frame clones and lacks some. The table has 100,000 to 150,000 clones, 80% seen once. Source material: PBMCs. This rearrangement joins TRBV18 to TRBJ1-1, with 9 bases identical to TRBD1. The receptor was isolated from a man aged 30 to 39 in good health and CMV-seropositive. This chain's CDR3 is CASSPSGTGIPLNTEAFF. CDR3 DNA: TGTGCCAGCTCCCCAAGTGGGACAGGGATACCACTGAACACTGAAGCTTTCTTT.